This T cell receptor (beta chain) was sequenced during a study of OX40 agonist ivuxolimab in advanced cancers. The study, taken as a whole, reports: Blood T cells, both CD4+ and CD8+, expanded clonally by week 6 at 0.1 to 3.0 mg/kg. Certain nonresponders likewise exhibited a low normalized T-cell clonal expansion.

Only in-frame clones appear in the TCRdb table, and some are missing; sequencing was by immunoSEQ multiplex PCR. The repertoire includes over 75,000 clones, 92% of them detected once, and roughly 1.1% sits in the top ten. On this clone itself: The target antigen is unknown.

Trimming took off 10 bases at V and 5 bases at J, with 25 bases between the two ends. The CDR3 is 16 amino acids. Germline CDR1 reads MDHEN; CDR2 reads SYDVKM. The material sequenced was CD4+ or CD8+ T cells sorted from blood, taken in a trial of the OX40 agonist ivuxolimab. The sequence was obtained from an adult with an advanced solid tumor such as melanoma, head and neck, liver or kidney cancer. This chain uses TRBV28 with TRBJ2-3; D may be TRBD1 or TRBD2 (5 bases each). The CDR3 DNA sequence: TGTGCCACCTCTATAAACCGAGCGGAGAGGGGAGATACGCAGTATTTT. Amino acids: CATSINRAERGDTQYF.